The rows below give T cell receptor beta chains drawn from one sample of a study of CD8+CD57+ T cells in acquired aplastic anemia. TCRdb re-called the reads with MiXCR, one entry per CDR3 protein. The sample yields fewer than 300,000 distinct CDR3 sequences, 82% seen once. The sequenced sample consisted of sorted CD4+, CD8+, or CD8+CD57+ T cells (not recorded which) from PBMCs. The receptors stem from a human donor with aplastic anemia. The CDR3 runs from the conserved cysteine through the conserved F or W. The D gene is left open where the match is weak. Expanded clones get a size class; other rows say once, few or many, or leave the size out.

. | 13 | TRBJ1-1 | TRBV20-1 | TRBD1 | CSVRDRAGNEAFF | TGCAGTGTTAGGGACAGGGCGGGCAATGAAGCTTTCTTT
. | 14 | TRBJ1-6 | TRBV7-2 | . | CASSLSSYHSPHYF | TGTGCCAGCAGCTTGAGTTCCTATCATTCACCCCACTACTTT
. | 15 | TRBJ2-7 | TRBV12-3/TRBV12-4 | . | CASSGSGASSYEQYF | TGCGCCAGCAGCGGCTCAGGGGCTAGCTCCTACGAGCAGTACTTC
few | 12 | TRBJ2-4 | TRBV18 | . | CASSPGQNIQYF | TGTGCCAGCTCACCGGGACAAAACATTCAGTACTTC
. | 14 | TRBJ2-3 | TRBV19 | . | CASSSGLRTDTQYF | TGTGCCAGTTCCTCCGGACTCCGCACAGATACGCAGTATTTT
. | 14 | TRBJ1-1 | TRBV9 | TRBD1 | CASWTGGEQRDFFF | TGTGCCAGCTGGACAGGGGGTGAACAGCGGGATTTTTTCTTT
. | 14 | TRBJ1-6 | TRBV7-9 | . | CASSLVVDNSPLHF | TGTGCCAGCAGCTTAGTGGTTGATAATTCACCCCTCCACTTT
. | 16 | TRBJ2-1 | TRBV9 | . | CASSFVPRELSVEQFF | TGTGCCAGCAGCTTTGTACCCAGGGAGCTGAGCGTTGAGCAGTTCTTC
once | 16 | TRBJ2-3 | TRBV7-8 | . | CASSFHPAGTAHSQYF | TGTGCCAGCAGCTTTCATCCAGCGGGGACAGCACATTCGCAGTATTTT
once | 16 | TRBJ2-1 | TRBV12-5 | TRBD2 | CASCLTKRGYYNEQFF | TGTGCTAGTTGCTTAACGAAGCGGGGGTACTACAATGAGCAGTTCTTC
. | 16 | TRBJ1-4 | TRBV5-1 | . | CASSLPHGQGNEKLFF | TGCGCCAGCAGCTTGCCTCATGGGCAGGGTAATGAAAAACTGTTTTTT
. | 13 | TRBJ2-1 | TRBV9 | . | CASSVGGQSKETF | TGTGCCAGCAGCGTAGGGGGGCAGAGCAAGGAGACGTTC
once | 15 | TRBJ1-2 | TRBV7-2 | . | CASSYTSGPENEQTF | TGTGCCAGCAGCTATACTAGCGGTCCCGAGAATGAGCAGACCTTC
. | 14 | TRBJ2-3 | TRBV19 | . | CASSIARGPYTQQF | TGTGCCAGTAGTATAGCTAGAGGTCCCTACACGCAGCAGTTT
. | 13 | TRBJ1-1 | TRBV20-1 | . | CSASSWGRKKAFF | TGCAGTGCCAGTAGTTGGGGACGCAAGAAAGCTTTCTTT
. | 16 | TRBJ1-2 | TRBV7-8 | . | CASSLDLAGNIEAYTF | TGTGCCAGCAGCTTAGATCTGGCAGGGAACATAGAAGCTTACACCTTC
. | 14 | TRBJ1-5 | TRBV9 | . | CASSVGVGSNQQHF | TGTGCCAGCAGCGTAGGGGTAGGGAGCAATCAGCAGCATTTT
few | 15 | TRBJ1-1 | TRBV5-8 | . | CASSLGPTGNTEAFF | TGTGCCAGCAGCTTGGGTCCAACAGGGAACACTGAAGCTTTCTTT
once | 13 | TRBJ2-5 | TRBV29-1 | . | CSVGRQSQETQYF | TGCAGCGTTGGCCGGCAGAGTCAAGAGACCCAGTACTTC
. | 16 | TRBJ1-3 | TRBV15 | TRBD1 | CATSRSRTGTGNTIYF | TGTGCCACCAGCAGATCCCGGACAGGGACTGGAAACACCATATATTTT
. | 13 | TRBJ2-1 | TRBV9 | . | CASSDGGSNEEFF | TGTGCCAGCAGTGATGGGGGGAGCAATGAGGAGTTCTTC
. | 16 | TRBJ2-7 | TRBV2 | . | CASSGGGGAINKALYF | TGTGCCAGCAGTGGGGGGGGGGGGGCGATCAATAAAGCGTTGTACTTC